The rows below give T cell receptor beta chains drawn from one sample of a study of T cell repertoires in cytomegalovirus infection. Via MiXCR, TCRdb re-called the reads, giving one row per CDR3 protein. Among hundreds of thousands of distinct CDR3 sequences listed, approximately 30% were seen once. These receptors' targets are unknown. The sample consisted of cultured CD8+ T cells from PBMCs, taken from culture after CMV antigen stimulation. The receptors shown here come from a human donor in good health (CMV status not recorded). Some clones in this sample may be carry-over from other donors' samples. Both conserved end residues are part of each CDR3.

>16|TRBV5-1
CASRPYSGGLSYEQYF
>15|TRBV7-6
CASTVTSGGTDTQYF
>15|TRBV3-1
CASSLDRRMNTEAFF
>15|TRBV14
CASSPSSWITYEQYF
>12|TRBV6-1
CAPMPNSYEQYF
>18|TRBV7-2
CASSLSPRRGALGYGYTF
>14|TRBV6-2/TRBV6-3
CASSSSRYTGELFF
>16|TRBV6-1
CASSEPVGGVNYGYTF
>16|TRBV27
CASSLSIDRGLSGYTF
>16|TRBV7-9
CASSFPDGGFFYGYTF
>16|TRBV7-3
CASSSDPGGAYNEQFF
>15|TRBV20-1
CSARDKGASTDTQYF
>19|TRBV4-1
CASSPQAGRGRDRYNEQFF
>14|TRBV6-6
CASSYPEDGEKLFF
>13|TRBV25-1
CASIGVSPGIQYF
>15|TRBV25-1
CASSEGAKYNSPLHF
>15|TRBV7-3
CASSPSGGDPDTQYF
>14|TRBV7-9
CASSTLSRQETQYF
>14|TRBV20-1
CSASREPGIGTQYF
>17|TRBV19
CASGGTGGARSISPLHF
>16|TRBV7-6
CASSSYPKDRDHEAFF
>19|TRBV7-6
CASSPIRERGGAGANVLTF
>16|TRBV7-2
CASSSGYGQMNTEAFF
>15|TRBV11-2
CASSLGGTSNYEQYF
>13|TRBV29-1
CSVRTGTSYEQYF
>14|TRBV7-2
CVTLQDRGFGGYTF
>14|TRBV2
CASSEGTGVTEAFF
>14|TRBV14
CASSQVEQQETQYF
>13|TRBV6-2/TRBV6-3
CASNRPSNTEAFF
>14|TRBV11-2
CASSFGKKADEQFF